These T cell receptor beta chains were read from a single sample in a study of T-cell reconstitution after alpha-beta-depleted transplantation in children. TCRdb processed the PCR reads anew with MiXCR; each CDR3 protein has one entry. The profile covers about 610,000 distinct CDR3 sequences, with roughly a tenth appearing a single time and approximately 4.1% taken by the ten largest. The input for sequencing was PBMCs from the stem cell graft donor, taken from the stem cell graft. The receptors derive from a human donor who donated a stem cell graft to a child with acute myeloid leukemia. The CDR3 runs from the conserved cysteine through the conserved F or W. D genes are given only for firm matches. Size is omitted from some rows. Given values are once, few, many or a class for expanded clones.

size	D	V	J	CDR3	DNA
few	-	TRBV12-3/TRBV12-4	TRBJ1-2	CASLAFKQQYFYGYTF	TGTGCCAGCCTAGCCTTCAAACAACAGTATTTCTATGGCTACACCTTC
-	TRBD2	TRBV28	TRBJ2-1	CASSPTGLASYNEQFF	TGTGCCAGCTCACCTACGGGACTAGCGTCCTACAATGAGCAGTTCTTC
few	-	TRBV25-1	TRBJ1-3	CASSEWNRRAGNTIYF	TGTGCCAGCAGTGAATGGAATCGAAGGGCTGGAAACACCATATATTTT
-	TRBD2	TRBV12-3/TRBV12-4	TRBJ2-1	CASSPRTSYTNREQFF	TGTGCCAGCAGTCCCCGGACTAGCTACACGAACCGTGAGCAGTTCTTC
few	TRBD1	TRBV27	TRBJ2-3	CASRDRGSLTDTQYF	TGTGCCAGCAGGGACAGGGGGTCTCTCACAGATACGCAGTATTTT
-	-	TRBV28	TRBJ2-1	CASSLPDGNYNEQFF	TGTGCCAGCAGTTTGCCTGACGGGAACTACAATGAGCAGTTCTTC
many	-	TRBV20-1	TRBJ2-7	CSARAIGRQPSREQYF	TGCAGTGCTAGAGCTATTGGCCGACAGCCCTCTCGCGAGCAGTACTTC
many	TRBD2	TRBV12-3/TRBV12-4	TRBJ2-3	CASSPIAGDGTDTQYF	TGTGCCAGCAGCCCTATAGCGGGAGATGGTACAGATACGCAGTATTTT
few	TRBD1	TRBV20-1	TRBJ2-6	CSARQGTLSGANVLTF	TGCAGTGCTCGACAGGGCACCCTCTCTGGGGCCAACGTCCTGACTTTC
-	TRBD2	TRBV20-1	TRBJ2-7	CSARPPGTSVSYEQYF	TGCAGTGCTAGACCACCTGGGACTAGCGTCTCCTACGAGCAGTACTTC
many	-	TRBV20-1	TRBJ1-1	CSVSLGEGAFF	TGCAGTGTCTCGCTCGGAGAAGGGGCTTTCTTT
many	-	TRBV5-6	TRBJ1-5	CASSKWPPSNQPQHF	TGTGCCAGCAGTAAGTGGCCTCCTAGCAATCAGCCCCAGCATTTT
many	-	TRBV12-3/TRBV12-4	TRBJ2-1	CASSQRLGDVNEQFF	TGTGCCAGCAGCCAACGACTAGGGGACGTCAATGAGCAGTTCTTC
many	-	TRBV7-3	TRBJ2-1	CASSTAGRRPDNEQFF	TGTGCCAGCAGCACGGCGGGACGCCGACCAGACAATGAGCAGTTCTTC
-	-	TRBV12-3/TRBV12-4	TRBJ1-1	CASSSFGHGNTEAFF	TGTGCCAGCAGTTCTTTCGGACACGGGAACACTGAAGCTTTCTTT
few	TRBD2	TRBV7-2	TRBJ2-3	CASSLEAGVRTDTQYF	TGTGCCAGCAGCTTAGAAGCGGGAGTACGCACAGATACGCAGTATTTT
-	TRBD2	TRBV18	TRBJ2-3	CASSQSSGRAADTQYF	TGTGCCAGCTCACAATCTAGCGGGAGGGCCGCAGATACGCAGTATTTT
-	TRBD1	TRBV11-2	TRBJ1-2	CASSLVGGQGEGYTF	TGTGCCAGCAGCTTAGTAGGAGGGCAGGGGGAAGGCTACACCTTC
few	-	TRBV25-1	TRBJ1-6	CASSELVRGQLRSPLHF	TGTGCCAGCAGTGAATTGGTTCGCGGACAGCTGAGGTCACCCCTCCACTTT
once	-	TRBV20-1	TRBJ2-7	CSARGAPGRIHYEQYF	TGCAGTGCTAGAGGGGCCCCCGGGCGGATACATTACGAGCAGTACTTC
many	TRBD2	TRBV20-1	TRBJ2-1	CSARDPGGPNEQFF	TGCAGTGCTAGAGATCCGGGAGGCCCTAATGAGCAGTTCTTC
-	TRBD2	TRBV7-2	TRBJ2-1	CASSPTLAGAYNEQFF	TGTGCCAGCAGCCCTACACTAGCGGGAGCCTACAATGAGCAGTTCTTC
few	-	TRBV11-1	TRBJ2-1	CASSLGGEYNEQFF	TGTGCCAGCAGCTTAGGAGGCGAGTACAATGAGCAGTTCTTC
few	-	TRBV4-1	TRBJ2-2	CASRPKRGEAGNTGELFF	TGCGCCAGCAGACCGAAAAGAGGAGAAGCGGGGAACACCGGGGAGCTGTTTTTT
few	TRBD2	TRBV6-2/TRBV6-3	TRBJ2-7	CASRRLAGDREQYF	TGTGCCAGCAGACGACTAGCGGGAGATCGCGAGCAGTACTTC
-	TRBD2	TRBV11-3	TRBJ2-1	CASSLGGRGERGEQFF	TGTGCCAGCAGCTTGGGCGGGAGGGGGGAGCGGGGTGAGCAGTTCTTC
many	-	TRBV20-1	TRBJ1-5	CSASSGTRGISNQPQHF	TGCAGTGCTAGTTCCGGGACAAGGGGAATTAGCAATCAGCCCCAGCATTTT
-	-	TRBV2	TRBJ1-6	CASSDFSGALHF	TGTGCCAGCAGTGATTTTTCCGGGGCCCTCCACTTT
few	TRBD1	TRBV7-9	TRBJ2-5	CASSPGTGAGETQYF	TGTGCCAGCAGCCCGGGGACAGGGGCGGGTGAGACCCAGTACTTC
-	-	TRBV29-1	TRBJ2-7	CSVEWGGQYF	TGCAGCGTAGAGTGGGGTGGGCAGTACTTC
many	-	TRBV5-5	TRBJ2-4	CASSSLAGNIQYF	TGTGCCAGCAGTTCACTAGCAGGAAACATTCAGTACTTC
-	-	TRBV20-1	TRBJ2-7	CSARDILSVGDHEQYF	TGCAGTGCTAGAGATATCCTATCCGTGGGTGACCACGAGCAGTACTTC
-	TRBD2	TRBV20-1	TRBJ2-3	CSAMTSGRGPDTQYF	TGCAGTGCTATGACTAGCGGGAGAGGCCCAGATACGCAGTATTTT
-	TRBD2	TRBV7-2	TRBJ2-5	CASRFLAGPQGTQYF	TGTGCCAGCAGATTCCTAGCGGGCCCCCAAGGGACCCAGTACTTC
many	-	TRBV7-9	TRBJ2-1	CASSRSQDNEQFF	TGTGCCAGCAGCCGCAGCCAGGACAATGAGCAGTTCTTC
few	-	TRBV5-1	TRBJ1-1	CASSSKGTEAFF	TGCGCCAGCAGCTCGAAGGGCACTGAAGCTTTCTTT
-	-	TRBV28	TRBJ2-1	CASSLRFLGWSSYNEQFF	TGTGCCAGCAGTTTACGTTTCCTAGGGTGGAGCTCCTACAATGAGCAGTTCTTC
many	TRBD2	TRBV20-1	TRBJ2-1	CSVGSGRKVGNEQFF	TGCAGTGTGGGGAGCGGGAGAAAGGTGGGGAATGAGCAGTTCTTC
-	TRBD1	TRBV2	TRBJ2-3	CASSEAAGGPDTQYF	TGTGCCAGCAGTGAAGCGGCAGGGGGCCCAGATACGCAGTATTTT
few	TRBD1	TRBV5-6	TRBJ1-5	CASSSRDSGNQPQHF	TGTGCCAGCAGCAGCCGGGACAGCGGCAATCAGCCCCAGCATTTT
-	TRBD1	TRBV12-3/TRBV12-4	TRBJ1-2	CASRLSGTGHGYTF	TGTGCCAGCAGACTATCCGGGACAGGTCATGGCTACACCTTC
few	-	TRBV3-1	TRBJ2-7	CASSQDVVAVYEQYF	TGTGCCAGCAGCCAAGATGTAGTTGCTGTTTACGAGCAGTACTTC
few	-	TRBV6-1	TRBJ1-1	CASSEAFPREAFF	TGTGCCAGCAGTGAAGCGTTCCCACGGGAAGCTTTCTTT
-	-	TRBV7-2	TRBJ1-2	CASSLAKVGGNNYGYTF	TGTGCCAGCAGCTTAGCGAAGGTCGGGGGGAATAACTATGGCTACACCTTC
-	TRBD2	TRBV7-3	TRBJ2-3	CASGTRGTDTQYF	TGTGCCAGCGGGACTAGAGGCACAGATACGCAGTATTTT
many	-	TRBV7-9	TRBJ2-7	CASSPAGLVSYEQYF	TGTGCCAGCAGCCCTGCAGGGTTAGTCTCCTACGAGCAGTACTTC
-	-	TRBV18	TRBJ1-5	CASTKASTNQPQHF	TGTGCCAGTACCAAGGCGAGTACCAATCAGCCCCAGCATTTT
-	TRBD1	TRBV6-5	TRBJ2-5	CASSFLQGAEETQYF	TGTGCCAGCAGTTTTTTACAGGGGGCTGAGGAGACCCAGTACTTC
few	TRBD2	TRBV11-1	TRBJ2-5	CASSLSLAGETQYF	TGTGCCAGCAGCTTGTCACTAGCGGGAGAGACCCAGTACTTC
few	TRBD2	TRBV19	TRBJ2-5	CASRAGVEETQYF	TGTGCCAGTAGGGCGGGAGTGGAAGAGACCCAGTACTTC
-	TRBD1	TRBV12-3/TRBV12-4	TRBJ2-3	CASSLGGTGVDTQYF	TGTGCCAGCAGTTTAGGGGGGACAGGGGTCGATACGCAGTATTTT
-	-	TRBV7-2	TRBJ2-7	CASSPPLRGSYEQYF	TGTGCCAGCAGCCCCCCCCTACGGGGTAGCTACGAGCAGTACTTC
many	TRBD2	TRBV29-1	TRBJ2-3	CSVVAGVDTQYF	TGCAGCGTTGTCGCGGGAGTGGATACGCAGTATTTT
many	-	TRBV20-1	TRBJ2-2	CSARAGPGTGELFF	TGCAGTGCTAGAGCGGGTCCAGGCACCGGGGAGCTGTTTTTT
-	TRBD1	TRBV12-3/TRBV12-4	TRBJ1-3	CASSLVWGGQSSGNTIYF	TGTGCCAGCAGTTTAGTTTGGGGGGGACAGAGCTCTGGAAACACCATATATTTT
-	-	TRBV3-1	TRBJ2-1	CASSQDLVRNEQFF	TGTGCCAGCAGCCAAGATCTTGTCCGGAATGAGCAGTTCTTC
many	TRBD2	TRBV12-3/TRBV12-4	TRBJ2-1	CASSLGGSPGDEQFF	TGTGCCAGCAGTTTAGGCGGGAGCCCAGGCGATGAGCAGTTCTTC
-	-	TRBV19	TRBJ1-1	CASSHRQNTEAFF	TGTGCCAGTAGTCACCGACAGAACACTGAAGCTTTCTTT
few	-	TRBV6-2/TRBV6-3	TRBJ2-3	CASSDVVGGTDTQYF	TGTGCCAGCAGTGACGTAGTTGGGGGCACAGATACGCAGTATTTT